The 22 T cell receptor beta chains below come from one sample, sequenced in a study of neurological immune-mediated disorders. TCRdb independently ran MiXCR on the 5' RACE reads; one entry per CDR3 protein. The table has about 70,000 distinct CDR3 sequences, 3.2% seen once. Sequencing input: PBMCs. These TCRs come from a woman aged 45-65 years with multiple sclerosis.

This clonotype was detected ten times or more. The chain links TRBV5-6 to TRBJ2-2; TRBD2 might be the D (6 bases). Germline assignment: CDR1 SGHDT and CDR2 YYEEEE. The CDR3 spans 14 residues. V lost 1 base, J lost 7 bases, and 11 bases lay in between. CDR3 in amino acids: CASSLRPSDGELFF. CDR3 bases: TGTGCCAGCAGCTTGAGGCCTAGCGACGGGGAGCTGTTTTTT.

This clonotype came up many times. The chain combines TRBV7-2 with TRBJ2-1; D is ambiguous. V was trimmed by 0 bases and J by 3 bases, leaving 6 bases between them. The CDR3 sequence is 14 residues long. Germline lookup yields CDR1 SGHTA and CDR2 FQGNSA. Here the CDR3 DNA reads TGTGCCAGCAGCTTAGCTTCTGTCTACAATGAGCAGTTCTTC. Translated, it gives CASSLASVYNEQFF. Supplemented by reference TRBV7-2 and TRBJ2-1, the full variable domain reads GAGVSQSPSNKVTEKGKDVELRCDPISGHTALYWYRQSLGQGLEFLIYFQGNSAPDKSGLPSDRFSAERTGGSVSTLTIQRTQQEDSAVYLCASSLASVYNEQFFGPGTRLTVL.

J is TRBJ1-3 and V is TRBV20-1; unclear D gene. The V end lost 6 bases, the J end lost 8 bases, and 20 bases lay between the germline ends. The germline gives CDR1 DFQATT, CDR2 SNEGSKA (reference sequence). The CDR3 spans 14 residues. CDR3 nucleotide sequence: TGCAGTGCAAAAACGGGTGTAGGGAGAGACACCATATATTTT. It specifies CSAKTGVGRDTIYF.

This clonotype was detected many times. The chain joins TRBV20-1 to TRBJ2-7; TRBD2 might be the D (6 bases). The V end was cut by 3 bases, the J end by 6 bases, with 9 bases between. This CDR3 is 11 amino acids long. Germline CDR1 is DFQATT and CDR2 is SNEGSKA (reference sequence). DNA for the CDR3: TGCAGTGCTAGGACGGAGGGCGAGCAGTACGTC. Its protein is CSARTEGEQYV.

This clonotype was counted ten times or more. This rearrangement joins TRBV20-1 to TRBJ1-5, with D perhaps TRBD1 (5 bases). The CDR3 runs 15 residues. In germline, CDR1 is DFQATT, CDR2 SNEGSKA (reference sequence). Trimming pared 0 bases from V and 2 bases from J, leaving 11 bases between. CDR3 sequence reads: CSARDSQGGNQPQHF. CDR3 nucleotides: TGCAGTGCTAGAGATTCCCAGGGTGGCAATCAGCCCCAGCATTTT.

The V gene is TRBV11-2, the J gene TRBJ2-2; 15 nucleotides line up with TRBD2. The CDR3 runs to 16 residues. The germline CDR1 and CDR2 sequences are SGHAT and FQNNGV. The ends lost 4 bases at V and 6 bases at J; junction bases unmatched: 3. The CDR3 DNA sequence: TGTGCCAGCAGCTCTCGGACTAGCGGGGGGGCCGGGGAGCTGTTTTTT. It specifies CASSSRTSGGAGELFF.

This clonotype was observed at least ten times. V is TRBV29-1 and J is TRBJ2-1, with D perhaps matching TRBD1 or TRBD2 (6 bases each). The germline V gene encodes CDR1 SQVTM and CDR2 ANQGSEA. There are 15 residues in the CDR3. V was trimmed by 1 base and J by 5 bases, leaving 15 bases between them. Written as DNA, the CDR3 is TGCAGCGTTGAAGGGGTGTCAAGGGGGGACAATGAGCAGTTCTTC. It is translated as CSVEGVSRGDNEQFF.

This clonotype was counted ten times or more. The V gene is TRBV3-1, the J gene TRBJ2-2; no reliable D call. CDR3 length equals 13 residues. CDR1 is LGHDT and CDR2 is YNNKEL in the germline V gene (reference sequence). The V gene lost 2 bases and the J gene lost 3 bases, with 4 bases spanning the gap. CDR3 region: CASSQYYTGELFF. The CDR3 DNA sequence: TGTGCCAGCAGCCAATACTACACCGGGGAGCTGTTTTTT.

This clonotype was recorded at least ten times. The genes are TRBV5-4 and TRBJ2-2, with D maybe TRBD2 (6 bases). The CDR3 loop spans 15 amino acids. V lost 2 bases to trimming and J lost 1 base, with 9 bases between them. Germline CDR1 and CDR2: SGHNT and YYREEE (reference sequence). DNA of the CDR3: TGTGCCAGCAGCTTCGGGACTGTGAACACCGGGGAGCTGTTTTTT. Translated: CASSFGTVNTGELFF. Full variable domain (missing parts from reference TRBV5-4 and TRBJ2-2): ETGVTQSPTHLIKTRGQQVTLRCSSQSGHNTVSWYQQALGQGPQFIFQYYREEENGRGNFPPRFSGLQFPNYSSELNVNALELDDSALYLCASSFGTVNTGELFFGEGSRLTVL.

The table lists this clonotype with many counts. The rearrangement joins TRBV6-6 to TRBJ1-4; 7 nucleotides align to TRBD1. From germline, CDR1 is MNHNY and CDR2 SVGAGI (reference sequence). This CDR3 has 14 amino acids. Trimming took 2 bases from V and 5 from J; bases not matched to a gene: 2. The CDR3 sequence: CASSYQGDNEKLFF. The DNA for the CDR3 is TGTGCCAGCAGTTACCAGGGGGACAATGAAAAACTGTTTTTT.

This clonotype was counted ten times or more. The rearrangement uses TRBV5-1 and TRBJ2-1; the D gene is possibly TRBD2 (6 bases). Per the germline V gene, CDR1 is SGHRS and CDR2 is YFSETQ. CDR3 length: 15 amino acids. V was cut by 3 bases and J by 9 bases, with 19 bases left in between. CDR3 DNA sequence: TGCGCCAGCAGCTCCGGGACTTTAGCCTTGGGTGAGCAGTTCTTC. This sequence encodes CASSSGTLALGEQFF.

This clonotype was seen at least ten times. This rearrangement joins TRBV29-1 to TRBJ1-1, with D uncertain. The ends were cut back, 6 bases at V and 1 base at J, with 12 bases in the middle. This CDR3 contains 13 residues. CDR1 SQVTM and CDR2 ANQGSEA come from the germline V gene. The CDR3 coding sequence is TGCAGCGTCAAGACCCACGCGAACACTGAAGCTTTCTTT. Protein: CSVKTHANTEAFF.

This clonotype was counted ten times or more. The genes are TRBV6-5 and TRBJ2-6; D gene ambiguous. CDR3 length equals 13 residues. Germline values: CDR1 MNHEY, CDR2 SVGAGI. With 2 bases removed from V and 2 bases from J, the gap between germline ends came to 1 base. CDR3 region: CASSYPGANVLTF. For the CDR3, the DNA is TGTGCCAGCAGTTACCCTGGGGCCAACGTCCTGACTTTC.

In this sample, this clonotype turned up many times. The chain links TRBV5-1 to TRBJ2-3; tentative D call: TRBD1 (6 bases). From germline, CDR1 is SGHRS and CDR2 YFSETQ. The length of the CDR3 is 14 residues. Trimming shortened V by 4 bases and J by 8 bases, and 17 bases separated the two germline ends. DNA of the CDR3: TGCGCCAGCAGCCCAGGGACCAGCAGGGGTACGCAGTATTTT. Its protein product is CASSPGTSRGTQYF.

In this sample, this clonotype turned up many times. The CDR3 spells CASGTGGFYNEQFF. The CDR3 nucleotides read TGTGCCAGCGGTACGGGGGGTTTCTACAATGAGCAGTTCTTC. V gene TRBV10-3 combines with J gene TRBJ2-1; TRBD2 matches at 7 bases. There are 14 residues in the CDR3. Germline V gives CDR1 ENHRY, CDR2 SYGVKD. Trimming took 10 bases from V and 3 from J; bases not matched to a gene: 9.

This clonotype was picked up many times. The chain combines TRBV7-2 with TRBJ2-5; a weak D match, TRBD1 (5 bases). The V end lost 3 bases, the J end lost 5 bases, and 13 bases lay between the germline ends. The CDR3 has 14 amino acids. In germline, CDR1 is SGHTA, CDR2 FQGNSA. Here the CDR3 reads CASSLQGRRETQYF. The CDR3 nucleotides are TGTGCCAGCAGCTTGCAGGGTCGAAGGGAGACCCAGTACTTC.

This clonotype was seen many times. V is TRBV12-3 or TRBV12-4 and J is TRBJ2-1; 7 bases match TRBD2. The V segment lost 6 bases and the J segment 5 bases; nucleotides outside the gene matches: 10. This CDR3 comprises 15 residues. CDR3 coding DNA: TGTGCCAGCAGCCCAAGGGGCGGGGGAAACAATGAGCAGTTCTTC. This codes for CASSPRGGGNNEQFF.

At least ten counts were recorded for this clonotype. The chain links TRBV5-1 to TRBJ1-2; D not certain. V dropped 0 bases and J dropped 6 bases, with 9 bases sitting between them. The CDR3 consists of 13 residues. Germline CDR1 reads SGHRS; CDR2 reads YFSETQ. CDR3 sequence reads: CASSLVVQDGYTF. The CDR3 region has the DNA TGCGCCAGCAGCTTGGTAGTACAAGATGGCTACACCTTC. Full variable domain (missing parts from reference TRBV5-1 and TRBJ1-2): KAGVTQTPRYLIKTRGQQVTLSCSPISGHRSVSWYQQTPGQGLQFLFEYFSETQRNKGNFPGRFSGRQFSNSRSEMNVSTLELGDSALYLCASSLVVQDGYTFGSGTRLTVV.

This clonotype was seen at least ten times. The V gene is TRBV20-1, the J gene TRBJ2-2; possible D gene TRBD2, 7 bases. In germline, CDR1 is DFQATT, CDR2 SNEGSKA (reference sequence). With 6 bases removed from V and 5 bases from J, the gap between germline ends came to 13 bases. CDR3 length equals 13 residues. As DNA, the CDR3 is TGCAGTGCCCCAGGGGAGGGGACCGGGGAGCTGTTTTTT. This translates into CSAPGEGTGELFF.

This clonotype was counted ten times or more. V usage is TRBV7-7 and J usage is TRBJ2-1; 9 nucleotides line up with TRBD2. V trimming: 5 bases; J trimming: 8 bases; junction bases outside the gene matches: 7. The CDR3 is 14 residues long. Germline CDR1 SSHAT, CDR2 FNYEAQ (reference sequence). CDR3 protein: CASSGTSPSDEQFF. DNA for the CDR3: TGTGCCAGCAGCGGGACTAGCCCTAGCGATGAGCAGTTCTTC.

This clonotype is judged medium-sized (0.01 to 0.1%). V gene TRBV7-2 combines with J gene TRBJ2-3; D is possibly TRBD2 (5 bases). Trimming took 5 bases from V and 2 from J, leaving 11 bases between them. The CDR3 totals 14 residues. The germline V gene encodes CDR1 SGHTA and CDR2 FQGNSA. DNA of the CDR3: TGTGCCAGCAGCCCCAAAGCGGTCACAGATACGCAGTATTTT. Translated, it gives CASSPKAVTDTQYF. Full variable domain (outside the CDR3, taken from reference TRBV7-2 and TRBJ2-3): GAGVSQSPSNKVTEKGKDVELRCDPISGHTALYWYRQSLGQGLEFLIYFQGNSAPDKSGLPSDRFSAERTGGSVSTLTIQRTQQEDSAVYLCASSPKAVTDTQYFGPGTRLTVL.

This clonotype was counted at least ten times. The CDR3 bases are TGCAGTGCTCCTACAACAGGGGCGAGCTCCTATAATTCACCCCTCCACTTT. Translating it yields CSAPTTGASSYNSPLHF. The chain joins TRBV20-1 to TRBJ1-6; 7 nucleotides align to TRBD1. Germline V CDR1 and CDR2: DFQATT, SNEGSKA (reference sequence). This CDR3 region has 17 residues. With 5 bases clipped from V and 0 bases from J, the junction kept 10 bases outside the gene matches.